This T cell receptor beta chain stems from a study of yellow fever vaccine responses in identical twins. Concerning this clonotype itself: The junction and the germline gene differ at one end; a read error may be behind it.

Each CDR3 protein is one row after TCRdb ran MiXCR on the RT-PCR reads. The sample lists under 30,000 distinct CDR3 sequences; 60% to 80% were seen once. The sequence derives from a woman aged 18-30 years who received the yellow fever vaccine. The input for sequencing was T cells from blood (PBMCs), unsorted or a sorted subset (not recorded which), taken before or after yellow fever vaccination (not recorded which).

The CDR3 region has the DNA TGTGCCAGCAGCTTAGGCAGCTCCATGAACACTGAAGCTCTCTTT. Residues: CASSLGSSMNTEALF. The chain is built from TRBV13 and TRBJ1-1; no definite D call. The CDR3 is 15 amino acids. The V gene's germline CDR1 is PRHDT and CDR2 FYEKMQ (reference sequence).